One and the same sample provided the 7 T cell receptor beta chains below, sequenced in a study of a mutant IDH1 vaccine in newly diagnosed glioma. No antigen has been assigned to these receptors. Time point described: week 5, during vaccination. All doses held 300 ug of mutant IDH1 20-mer peptide, with topical imiquimod. Using immunoSEQ multiplex PCR, the repertoire was profiled, and TCRdb retains in-frame clones only, with some absent. The repertoire holds about 37,000 clones, around 83% seen once, with about 24% in the top ten. Sample: PBMCs, taken from a glioma patient whose treatment included an IDH1 peptide vaccine. The receptors were gathered from a man aged 25 to 40 with glioma.

The rearrangement joins TRBV5-1 to TRBJ2-5, with D unresolved. Germline CDR1 reads SGHRS; CDR2 reads YFSETQ. V lost 0 bases to trimming and J lost 3 bases, with 6 bases between them. This CDR3 has 13 residues. The CDR3 loop is CASSLVQEETQYF. The CDR3 nucleotides are TGCGCCAGCAGCTTGGTTCAGGAAGAGACCCAGTACTTC.

The CDR3: CASSESTGGGIMFF. Here the CDR3 DNA reads TGTGCCAGCAGTGAATCCACAGGGGGCGGAATAATGTTTTTT. This chain links TRBV6-1 with TRBJ1-4; TRBD1 aligns across 9 bases. Germline V gives CDR1 MNHNS, CDR2 SASEGT. V was clipped by 2 bases and J by 15 bases; unmatched bases: 10. The CDR3 contains 14 residues.

This clone was seen only a few times. This chain links TRBV5-1 with TRBJ2-7, with unresolved D. Trimming took 6 bases from V and 0 from J, leaving 7 bases between them. CDR3 size: 12 residues. The germline V gene has CDR1 SGHRS and CDR2 YFSETQ. In DNA form, the CDR3 reads TGCGCCAGCAAGAGAAACTCCTACGAGCAGTACTTC. Translation: CASKRNSYEQYF.

The chain employs TRBV19 and TRBJ1-1; no firm D call. With 7 bases removed from V and 1 base from J, the gap between germline ends came to 4 bases. There are 11 residues in the CDR3. Germline V gene sequence: CDR1 LNHDA, CDR2 SQIVND (reference sequence). The CDR3 DNA is TGTGCCAGTAATGGGAACACTGAAGCTTTCTTT. This codes for CASNGNTEAFF.

The chain combines TRBV19 with TRBJ2-7, with 9 bases matching TRBD1. V was clipped by 9 bases and J by 1 base; unmatched bases: 7. CDR1 is LNHDA and CDR2 is SQIVND in the germline V gene (reference sequence). The CDR3 contains 14 residues. The CDR3 loop is CASAPGTGSYEQYF. CDR3 bases: TGTGCCAGCGCCCCCGGGACAGGGTCCTACGAGCAGTACTTC.

J is TRBJ2-1 and V is TRBV5-1, with 9 bases lining up with TRBD2. From germline, CDR1 is SGHRS and CDR2 YFSETQ. V was clipped by 2 bases and J by 3 bases; unmatched bases: 6. This CDR3 is 16 amino acids long. CDR3 protein: CASSLNIAGVYNEQFF. The CDR3 DNA follows: TGCGCCAGCAGCTTAAATATAGCGGGAGTCTACAATGAGCAGTTCTTC.

This clone has just one count. V gene TRBV5-1 combines with J gene TRBJ1-4; tentative D call: TRBD1 (6 bases). Trimming left V 3 bases short and J 6 bases short, with 15 bases between. CDR3 length: 15 amino acids. Germline CDR1 is SGHRS and CDR2 is YFSETQ. The CDR3 region is CASSSAGARDEKLFF. The CDR3 DNA sequence: TGCGCCAGCAGCTCGGCAGGGGCGAGGGATGAAAAACTGTTTTTT.